This T cell receptor (beta chain) appears in the sequencing data of a study of cytomegalovirus exposure and HLA in healthy donors. Germline CDR1 LNHDA, CDR2 SQIVND (reference sequence). The CDR3 consists of 14 residues. V was pared by 7 bases and J by 8 bases, with 17 bases between. The PCR ran on 60 Vbeta and 13 Jbeta primers. The table came from immunoSEQ multiplex PCR; TCRdb's copy has only in-frame clones and leaves some out. The sample lists about 200,000 clones, over 65% occurring once. General observations from the study: According to a later analysis, donors in an Asian-associated ancestry cluster reportedly had fewer N-insertions than the roughly 720-donor mean. Exclusion as indistinguishable affected some V segments, including TRBV6-2 and TRBV6-3.

Regarding this clone: What it binds is unknown.

V gene TRBV19 combines with J gene TRBJ1-4; D is possibly TRBD1 (6 bases). The clonotype originates from a woman in her 30s in good health and CMV-seronegative. Material: PBMCs. The chain's CDR3 is CASTLGGYGEKLFF. CDR3 bases: TGTGCCAGTACCCTAGGGGGTTACGGAGAAAAACTGTTTTTT.